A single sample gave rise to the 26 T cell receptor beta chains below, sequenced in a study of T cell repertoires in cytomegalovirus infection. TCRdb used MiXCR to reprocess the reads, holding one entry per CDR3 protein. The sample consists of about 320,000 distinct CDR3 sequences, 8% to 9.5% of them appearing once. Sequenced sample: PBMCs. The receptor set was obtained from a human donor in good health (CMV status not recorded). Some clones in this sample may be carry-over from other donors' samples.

CDR3 sequence: CASSKDRSIETQYF. The CDR3 coding sequence is TGTGCCAGCAGCAAGGACAGGTCCATAGAGACCCAGTACTTC. The rearrangement uses TRBV7-7 and TRBJ2-5, with TRBD1 matching 7 bases. The CDR3 has 14 residues. Germline values: CDR1 SSHAT, CDR2 FNYEAQ (reference sequence). The V and J ends lost 5 bases and 4 bases, in that order; junction bases with no gene match: 7.

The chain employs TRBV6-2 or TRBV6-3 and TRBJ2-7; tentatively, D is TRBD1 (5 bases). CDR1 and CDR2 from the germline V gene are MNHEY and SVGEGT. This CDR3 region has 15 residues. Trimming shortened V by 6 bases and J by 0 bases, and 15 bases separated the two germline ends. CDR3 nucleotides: TGTGCCAGCAGCTCTACAGGAAGGAACTCCTACGAGCAGTACTTC. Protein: CASSSTGRNSYEQYF.

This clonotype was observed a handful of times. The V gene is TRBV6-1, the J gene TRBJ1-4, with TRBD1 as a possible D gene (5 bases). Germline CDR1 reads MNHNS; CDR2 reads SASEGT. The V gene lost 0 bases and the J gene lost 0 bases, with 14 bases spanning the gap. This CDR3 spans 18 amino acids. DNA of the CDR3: TGTGCCAGCAGTGAAGCCCCCGGAGGGGCTACAACTAATGAAAAACTGTTTTTT. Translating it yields CASSEAPGGATTNEKLFF.

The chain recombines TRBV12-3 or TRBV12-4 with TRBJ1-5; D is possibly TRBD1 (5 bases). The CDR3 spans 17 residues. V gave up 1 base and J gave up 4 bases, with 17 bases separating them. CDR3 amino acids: CASSLGSRGPSNQPQHF. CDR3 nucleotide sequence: TGTGCCAGCAGTTTAGGGTCGAGGGGTCCTAGTAATCAGCCCCAGCATTTT.

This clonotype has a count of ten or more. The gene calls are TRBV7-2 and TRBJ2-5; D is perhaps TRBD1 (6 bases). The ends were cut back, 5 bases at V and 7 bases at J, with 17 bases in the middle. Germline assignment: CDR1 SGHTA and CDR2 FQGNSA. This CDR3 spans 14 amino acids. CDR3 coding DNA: TGTGCCAGCAGCCCCCACAGGGCGGGCGGGACCCAGTACTTC. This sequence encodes CASSPHRAGGTQYF.

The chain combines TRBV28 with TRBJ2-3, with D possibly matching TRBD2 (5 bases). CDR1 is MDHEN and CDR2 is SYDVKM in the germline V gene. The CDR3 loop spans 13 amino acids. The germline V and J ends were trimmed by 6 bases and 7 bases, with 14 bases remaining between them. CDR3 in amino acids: CASSKRITNTQYF. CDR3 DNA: TGTGCCAGCAGCAAGCGGATAACAAATACGCAGTATTTT.

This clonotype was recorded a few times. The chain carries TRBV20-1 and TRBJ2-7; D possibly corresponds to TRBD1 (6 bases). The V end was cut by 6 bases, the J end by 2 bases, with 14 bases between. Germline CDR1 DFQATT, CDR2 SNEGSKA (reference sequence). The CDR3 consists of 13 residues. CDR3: CSARTVLTYEQYF. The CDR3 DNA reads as TGCAGTGCGAGGACAGTTCTTACCTACGAGCAGTACTTC.

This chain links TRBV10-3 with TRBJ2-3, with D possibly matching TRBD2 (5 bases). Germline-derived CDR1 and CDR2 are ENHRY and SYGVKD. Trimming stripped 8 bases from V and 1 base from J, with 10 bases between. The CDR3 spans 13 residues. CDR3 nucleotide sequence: TGTGCCATCTCTAGCTTAGGCACAGATACGCAGTATTTT. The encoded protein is CAISSLGTDTQYF.

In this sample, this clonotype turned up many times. DNA of the CDR3: TGTGCCAGCAGCTTACAGGGGGCCAATCAGCCCCAGCATTTT. Its protein is CASSLQGANQPQHF. The rearrangement joins TRBV7-6 to TRBJ1-5; TRBD1 matches at 8 bases. The germline CDR1 and CDR2 sequences are SGHVS and FNYEAQ. V was clipped by 2 bases and J by 3 bases; unmatched bases: 0. This CDR3 has 14 amino acids.

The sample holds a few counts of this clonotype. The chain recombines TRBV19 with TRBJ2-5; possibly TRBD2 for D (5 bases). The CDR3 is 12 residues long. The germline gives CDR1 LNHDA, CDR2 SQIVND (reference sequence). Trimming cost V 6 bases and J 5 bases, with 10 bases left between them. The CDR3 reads CASRGGFETQYF. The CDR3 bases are TGTGCCAGTAGGGGCGGGTTCGAGACCCAGTACTTC.

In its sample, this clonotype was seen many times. CDR3 sequence reads: CASSPPGVAGGSSYNEQFF. CDR3 DNA sequence: TGTGCCAGCAGTCCCCCTGGGGTAGCGGGAGGAAGCTCCTACAATGAGCAGTTCTTC. The genes are TRBV6-1 and TRBJ2-1, with 10 bases fitting TRBD2. CDR3 length: 19 amino acids. CDR1 and CDR2 (germline): MNHNS, SASEGT. The ends lost 5 bases at V and 0 bases at J; junction bases unmatched: 13.

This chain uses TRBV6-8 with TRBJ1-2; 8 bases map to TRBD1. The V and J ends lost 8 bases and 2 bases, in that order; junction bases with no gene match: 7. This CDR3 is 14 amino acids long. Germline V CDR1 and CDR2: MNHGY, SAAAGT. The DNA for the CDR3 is TGTGCCAGCCCGGACAGGGAAAAAAACTATGGCTACACCTTC. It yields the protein CASPDREKNYGYTF.

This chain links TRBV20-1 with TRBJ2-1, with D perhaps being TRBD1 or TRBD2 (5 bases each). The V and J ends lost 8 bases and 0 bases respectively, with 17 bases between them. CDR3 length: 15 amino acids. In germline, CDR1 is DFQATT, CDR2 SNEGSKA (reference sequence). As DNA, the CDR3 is TGCAGTACCCAAACCGGGACGATCTCCTACAATGAGCAGTTCTTC. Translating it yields CSTQTGTISYNEQFF.

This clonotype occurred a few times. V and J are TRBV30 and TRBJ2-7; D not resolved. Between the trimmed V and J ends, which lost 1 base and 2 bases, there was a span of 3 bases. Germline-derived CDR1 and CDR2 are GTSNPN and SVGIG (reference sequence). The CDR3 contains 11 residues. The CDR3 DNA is TGTGCCTGGAGTGATACCTACGAGCAGTACTTC. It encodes CAWSDTYEQYF.

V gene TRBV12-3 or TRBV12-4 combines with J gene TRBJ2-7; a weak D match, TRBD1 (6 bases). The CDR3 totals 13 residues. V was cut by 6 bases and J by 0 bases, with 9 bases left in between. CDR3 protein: CASRTQGSYEQYF. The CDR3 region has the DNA TGTGCCAGCAGAACACAGGGCTCCTACGAGCAGTACTTC.

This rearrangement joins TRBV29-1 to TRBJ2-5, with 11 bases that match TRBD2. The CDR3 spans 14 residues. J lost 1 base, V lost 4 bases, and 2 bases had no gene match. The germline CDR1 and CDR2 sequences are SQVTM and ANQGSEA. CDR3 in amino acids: CSVAGTSGQETQYF. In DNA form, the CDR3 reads TGCAGCGTTGCCGGGACTAGCGGCCAAGAGACCCAGTACTTC.

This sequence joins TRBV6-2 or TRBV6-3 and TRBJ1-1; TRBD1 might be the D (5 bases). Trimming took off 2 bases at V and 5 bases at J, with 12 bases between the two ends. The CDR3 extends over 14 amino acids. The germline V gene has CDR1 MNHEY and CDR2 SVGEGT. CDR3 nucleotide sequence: TGTGCCAGCAGTTACCCCGGGGGGTTTACTGAAGCTTTCTTT. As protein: CASSYPGGFTEAFF.

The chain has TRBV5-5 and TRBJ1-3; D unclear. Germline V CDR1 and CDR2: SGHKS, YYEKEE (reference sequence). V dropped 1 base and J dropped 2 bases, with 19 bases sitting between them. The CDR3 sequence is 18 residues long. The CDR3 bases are TGTGCCAGCAGCTTGTTTGTTTCGGGATCCGGGACTGGAAACACCATATATTTT. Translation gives CASSLFVSGSGTGNTIYF.

The CDR3 nucleotides read TGCAGTGCTACTCCTCGTGGGAAATGGGACGAGCAGTACTTC. It encodes CSATPRGKWDEQYF. This sequence joins TRBV20-1 and TRBJ2-7; D uncertain. CDR1 and CDR2 (germline): DFQATT, SNEGSKA (reference sequence). The CDR3 is 14 amino acids. V was clipped by 4 bases and J by 5 bases, with 18 bases between them.

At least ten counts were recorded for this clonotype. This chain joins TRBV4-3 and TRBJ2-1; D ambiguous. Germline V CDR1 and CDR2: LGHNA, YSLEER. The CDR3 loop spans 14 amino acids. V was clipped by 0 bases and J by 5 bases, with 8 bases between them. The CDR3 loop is CASSQDRWDNEQFF. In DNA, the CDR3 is TGCGCCAGCAGCCAAGATCGTTGGGACAATGAGCAGTTCTTC.

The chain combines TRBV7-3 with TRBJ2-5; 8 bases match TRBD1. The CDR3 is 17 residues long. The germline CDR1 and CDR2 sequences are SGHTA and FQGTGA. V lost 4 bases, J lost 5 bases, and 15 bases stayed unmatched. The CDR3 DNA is TGTGCCAGCAGCTCATTCCGAACAGGGGGAGGTGACGAGACCCAGTACTTC. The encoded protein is CASSSFRTGGGDETQYF.

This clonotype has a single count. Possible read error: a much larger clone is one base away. The CDR3 loop reads CAGSRTVPSYEQYF. CDR3 DNA: TGTGCCGGCAGCCGGACAGTTCCGAGCTACGAGCAGTACTTC. The V call is TRBV6-2 or TRBV6-3, the J call TRBJ2-7; D is perhaps TRBD1 (6 bases). The length of the CDR3 is 14 residues. Germline lookup yields CDR1 MNHEY and CDR2 SVGEGT.

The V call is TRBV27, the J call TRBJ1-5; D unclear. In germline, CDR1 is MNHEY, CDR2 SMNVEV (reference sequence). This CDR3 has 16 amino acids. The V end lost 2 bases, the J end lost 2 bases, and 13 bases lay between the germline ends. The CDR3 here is CASSLKAGGGNQPQHF. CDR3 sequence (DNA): TGTGCCAGCAGTTTAAAGGCCGGTGGGGGCAATCAGCCCCAGCATTTT.

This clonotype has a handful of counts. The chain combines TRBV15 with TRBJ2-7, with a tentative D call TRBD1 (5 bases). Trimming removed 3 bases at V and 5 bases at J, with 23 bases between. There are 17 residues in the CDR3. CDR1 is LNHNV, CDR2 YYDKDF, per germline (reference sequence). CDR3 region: CATSRELDRPPGDEQYF. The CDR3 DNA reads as TGTGCCACCAGCAGGGAACTCGACAGACCCCCCGGTGACGAGCAGTACTTC. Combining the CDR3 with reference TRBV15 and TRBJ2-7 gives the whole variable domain DAMVIQNPRYQVTQFGKPVTLSCSQTLNHNVMYWYQQKSSQAPKLLFHYYDKDFNNEADTPDNFQSRRPNTSFCFLDIRSPGLGDTAMYLCATSRELDRPPGDEQYFGPGTRLTVT.

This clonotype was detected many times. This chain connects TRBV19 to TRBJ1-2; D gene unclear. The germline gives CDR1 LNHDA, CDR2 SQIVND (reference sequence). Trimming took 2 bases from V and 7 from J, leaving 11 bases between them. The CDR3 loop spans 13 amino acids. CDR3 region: CASSIRRTSGYTF. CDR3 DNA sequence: TGTGCCAGTAGTATAAGACGGACTTCTGGCTACACCTTC.

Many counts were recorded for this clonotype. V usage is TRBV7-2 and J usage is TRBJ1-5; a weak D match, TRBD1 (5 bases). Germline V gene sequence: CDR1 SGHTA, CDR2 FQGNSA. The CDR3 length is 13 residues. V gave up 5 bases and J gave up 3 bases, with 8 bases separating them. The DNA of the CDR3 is TGTGCCAGCAGCCGGGACCACAATCAGCCCCAGCATTTT. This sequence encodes CASSRDHNQPQHF.